The next 12 T cell receptor beta chains were all read from a single sample in a study of T cells in Graves' hyperthyroidism and ophthalmopathy. TCR beta CDR3 region amplification was performed from RNA transcripts. First-round RT-PCR with HTBI primers amplified the TCR CDR3 region. TCRdb re-called the multiplex PCR reads with MiXCR, one entry per CDR3 protein. Of about 560,000 distinct CDR3 sequences listed, roughly 17% are singletons. Input material: blood. The receptors come from a woman aged 18-35 years with Graves' hyperthyroidism.

This rearrangement joins TRBV7-9 to TRBJ1-2, with D tentatively TRBD1 (6 bases). This CDR3 has 14 amino acids. V lost 5 bases, J lost 3 bases, and 13 bases lay in between. From germline, CDR1 is SEHNR and CDR2 FQNEAQ (reference sequence). The CDR3 DNA reads TGTGCCAGCAGCCGCCTCAACAGGGACTATGGCTACACCTTC. Its translation is CASSRLNRDYGYTF. The whole variable domain, remainder taken from reference TRBV7-9 and TRBJ1-2, is DTGVSQNPRHKITKRGQNVTFRCDPISEHNRLYWYRQTLGQGPEFLTYFQNEAQLEKSRLLSDRFSAERPKGSFSTLEIQRTEQGDSAMYLCASSRLNRDYGYTFGSGTRLTVV.

This clonotype appeared a few times. The chain has TRBV20-1 and TRBJ2-1; TRBD1 matches at 7 bases. Germline trimming cut 1 base from V and 4 bases from J; bases unmatched to any gene: 4. The CDR3 extends over 14 amino acids. Germline CDR1 and CDR2: DFQATT and SNEGSKA (reference sequence). The CDR3 DNA is TGCAGTGCTAGAGGACAGGGCCGGTACAATGAGCAGTTCTTC. Translated, it gives CSARGQGRYNEQFF.

This clonotype has more than one count but fewer than ten. The CDR3 DNA reads as TGTGCCAGCAGCCCATGGGGCCGAGATGGCTACACCTTC. Its translation: CASSPWGRDGYTF. The chain carries TRBV12-3 or TRBV12-4 and TRBJ1-2, with a possible D match to TRBD1 (5 bases). This CDR3 is 13 amino acids long. With 6 bases removed from V and 6 bases from J, the gap between germline ends came to 14 bases.

This clonotype occurred many times. The rearrangement uses TRBV2 and TRBJ2-1; 9 bases align to TRBD2. This CDR3 has 15 amino acids. Germline-derived CDR1 and CDR2 are SNHLY and FYNNEI. The ends lost 5 bases at V and 3 bases at J; junction bases unmatched: 5. CDR3 nucleotides: TGTGCCAGCAGTCCGACTAGCGGCATCTACAATGAGCAGTTCTTC. Translating gives CASSPTSGIYNEQFF. The full variable domain, with the rest looked up from reference TRBV2 and TRBJ2-1, is EPEVTQTPSHQVTQMGQEVILRCVPISNHLYFYWYRQILGQKVEFLVSFYNNEISEKSEIFDDQFSVERPDGSNFTLKIRSTKLEDSAMYFCASSPTSGIYNEQFFGPGTRLTVL.

This clonotype showed up just a few times. This chain links TRBV2 with TRBJ2-2; D not certain. CDR1 and CDR2 (germline): SNHLY, FYNNEI. There are 14 residues in the CDR3. Deletions cut 1 base from V and 5 bases from J, with 8 bases between. The CDR3: CASSEGPDTGELFF. The CDR3 DNA reads TGTGCCAGCAGTGAAGGGCCGGATACCGGGGAGCTGTTTTTT.

This clonotype was recorded many times. The chain joins TRBV27 to TRBJ2-7; 8 nucleotides match TRBD1. The CDR3 contains 14 residues. Germline assignment: CDR1 MNHEY and CDR2 SMNVEV (reference sequence). J was trimmed by 6 bases and V by 10 bases; bases with no gene match: 14. CDR3 residues: CATRNGQGSSEQYF. CDR3 bases: TGTGCCACCAGGAACGGACAGGGTAGTAGCGAGCAGTACTTC.

This clonotype was counted a single time. The junction differs from germline at one of its ends, possibly a read error. This chain joins TRBV18 and TRBJ2-7; D may be TRBD1 (5 bases). CDR1 and CDR2 (germline): KGHSH, LQKENI. The CDR3 is 16 residues long. CDR3 sequence: CASSPGATGRLTQQYF. DNA for the CDR3: TGTGCCAGCTCACCAGGGGCAACGGGCCGCCTGACGCAGCAATACTTC.

The chain recombines TRBV24-1 with TRBJ1-5; no reliable D call. The CDR3 totals 15 residues. V was cut by 2 bases and J by 4 bases, with 11 bases left in between. Germline V gene lookup returns CDR1 KGHDR and CDR2 SFDVKD. The CDR3 coding sequence is TGTGCCACCAGTGATTCGCAGTGGCTAAATCAGCCCCAGCATTTT. The encoded protein is CATSDSQWLNQPQHF.

This clonotype was found many times. The chain has TRBV6-5 and TRBJ1-1, with D perhaps matching TRBD1 (5 bases). The CDR3 extends over 15 amino acids. V lost 1 base and J 1 base, leaving 10 bases between the germline ends. The germline V gene encodes CDR1 MNHEY and CDR2 SVGAGI. The CDR3 bases are TGTGCCAGCAGTTACTATTCCACAGGGAACACTGAAGCTTTCTTT. It codes for CASSYYSTGNTEAFF.

This clonotype was picked up many times. This CDR3 is CASSSQGSGNTIYF. DNA of the CDR3: TGTGCCAGCAGCTCGCAGGGCTCTGGAAACACCATATATTTT. The chain couples TRBV5-5 to TRBJ1-3; TRBD1 is a possible D gene (5 bases). The CDR3 length is 14 residues. In germline, CDR1 is SGHKS, CDR2 YYEKEE (reference sequence). V was trimmed by 3 bases and J by 0 bases, leaving 7 bases between them.

The V gene is TRBV7-9, the J gene TRBJ2-3, with 7 nucleotides matching TRBD1. Germline V gives CDR1 SEHNR, CDR2 FQNEAQ (reference sequence). Trimming removed 6 bases from V and 6 bases from J; junction bases left unmatched: 9. CDR3 length equals 14 residues. This chain's CDR3 is CASRASTGQDTQYF. CDR3 nucleotides: TGTGCCAGCAGAGCGTCGACAGGGCAGGATACGCAGTATTTT. The full variable domain, its missing parts supplied by reference TRBV7-9 and TRBJ2-3, is DTGVSQNPRHKITKRGQNVTFRCDPISEHNRLYWYRQTLGQGPEFLTYFQNEAQLEKSRLLSDRFSAERPKGSFSTLEIQRTEQGDSAMYLCASRASTGQDTQYFGPGTRLTVL.

The chain is built from TRBV28 and TRBJ2-2, with no clear D. Germline CDR1 and CDR2: MDHEN and SYDVKM. V gave up 4 bases and J gave up 0 bases, with 3 bases separating them. This CDR3 is 13 amino acids long. The DNA for the CDR3 is TGTGCCAGCAGTTGGCCGAACACCGGGGAGCTGTTTTTT. Encoded protein: CASSWPNTGELFF.